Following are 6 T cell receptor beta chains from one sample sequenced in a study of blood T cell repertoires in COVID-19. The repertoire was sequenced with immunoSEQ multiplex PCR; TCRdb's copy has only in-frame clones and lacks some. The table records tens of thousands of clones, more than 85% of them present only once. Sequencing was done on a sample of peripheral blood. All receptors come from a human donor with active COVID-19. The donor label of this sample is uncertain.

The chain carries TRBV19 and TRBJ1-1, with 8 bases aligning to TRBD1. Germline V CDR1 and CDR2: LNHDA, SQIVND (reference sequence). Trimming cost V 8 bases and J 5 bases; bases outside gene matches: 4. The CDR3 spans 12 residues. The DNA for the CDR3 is TGTGCCAGTGCAGGGGGCAGAACTGAAGCTTTCTTT. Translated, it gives CASAGGRTEAFF.

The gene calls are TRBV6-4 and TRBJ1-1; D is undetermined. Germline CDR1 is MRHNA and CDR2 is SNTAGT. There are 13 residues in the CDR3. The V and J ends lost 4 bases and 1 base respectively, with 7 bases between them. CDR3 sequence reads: CASSAGPNTEAFF. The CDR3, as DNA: TGTGCCAGCAGTGCGGGTCCGAACACTGAAGCTTTCTTT.

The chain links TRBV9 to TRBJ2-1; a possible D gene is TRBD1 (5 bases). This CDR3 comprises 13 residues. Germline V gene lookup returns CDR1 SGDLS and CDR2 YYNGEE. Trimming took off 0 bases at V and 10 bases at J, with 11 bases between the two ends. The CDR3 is CASSVARVGEQFF. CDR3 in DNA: TGTGCCAGCAGCGTAGCCAGGGTCGGCGAGCAGTTCTTC.

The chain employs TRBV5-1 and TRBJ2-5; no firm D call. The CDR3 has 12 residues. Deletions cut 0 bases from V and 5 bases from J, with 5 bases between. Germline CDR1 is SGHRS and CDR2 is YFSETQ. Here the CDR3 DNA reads TGCGCCAGCAGCTTGGACGGGGAGACCCAGTACTTC. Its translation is CASSLDGETQYF.

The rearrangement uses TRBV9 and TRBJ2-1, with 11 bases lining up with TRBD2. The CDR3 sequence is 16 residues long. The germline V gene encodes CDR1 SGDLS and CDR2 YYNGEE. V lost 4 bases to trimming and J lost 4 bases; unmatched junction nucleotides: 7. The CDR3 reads CASSPRLAGLYNEQFF. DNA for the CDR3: TGTGCCAGCAGCCCGAGACTAGCGGGGCTATACAATGAGCAGTTCTTC.

The CDR3, as DNA: TGTGCCACCAGGACAGGGGGGAACACCGGGGAGCTGTTTTTT. Translation gives CATRTGGNTGELFF. The rearrangement links TRBV6-6 to TRBJ2-2; 10 bases agree with TRBD1. The CDR3 is 14 amino acids. Per the germline V gene, CDR1 is MNHNY and CDR2 is SVGAGI (reference sequence). J was trimmed by 1 base and V by 10 bases; bases with no gene match: 3.